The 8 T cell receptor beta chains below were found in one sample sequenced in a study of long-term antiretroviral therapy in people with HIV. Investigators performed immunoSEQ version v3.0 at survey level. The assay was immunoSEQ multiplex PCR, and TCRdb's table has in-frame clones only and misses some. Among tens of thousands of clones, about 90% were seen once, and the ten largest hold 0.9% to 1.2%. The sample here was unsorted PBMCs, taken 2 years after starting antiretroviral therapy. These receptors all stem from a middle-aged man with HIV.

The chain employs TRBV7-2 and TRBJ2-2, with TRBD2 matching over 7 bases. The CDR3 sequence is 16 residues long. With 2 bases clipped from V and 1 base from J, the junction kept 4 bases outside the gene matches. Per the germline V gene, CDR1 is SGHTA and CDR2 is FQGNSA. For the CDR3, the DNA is TGTGCCAGCAGCTTATTGCCGGGAGGGAACACCGGGGAGCTGTTTTTT. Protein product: CASSLLPGGNTGELFF.

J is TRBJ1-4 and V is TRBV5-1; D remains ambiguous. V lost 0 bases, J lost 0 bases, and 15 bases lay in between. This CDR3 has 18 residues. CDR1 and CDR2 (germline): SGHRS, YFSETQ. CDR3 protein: CASSLGPPRLATNEKLFF. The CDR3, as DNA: TGCGCCAGCAGCTTGGGGCCGCCTCGGTTAGCAACTAATGAAAAACTGTTTTTT.

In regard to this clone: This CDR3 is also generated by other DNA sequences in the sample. In DNA form, the CDR3 reads TGTGCCAGCGCCCGGTGGAGTGACGAGCAGTACTTC. It translates to CASARWSDEQYF. The chain is built from TRBV28 and TRBJ2-7; D remains ambiguous. CDR1 is MDHEN and CDR2 is SYDVKM in the germline V gene. The CDR3 has 12 residues. V was shortened by 8 bases and J by 5 bases, with 13 bases between the two germline ends.

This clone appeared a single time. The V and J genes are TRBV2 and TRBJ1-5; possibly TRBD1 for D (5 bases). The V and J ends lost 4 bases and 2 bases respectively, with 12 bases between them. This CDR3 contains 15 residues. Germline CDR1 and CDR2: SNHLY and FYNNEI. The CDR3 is CASSGSGTGNQPQHF. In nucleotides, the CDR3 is TGTGCCAGCAGTGGCTCAGGGACCGGCAATCAGCCCCAGCATTTT.

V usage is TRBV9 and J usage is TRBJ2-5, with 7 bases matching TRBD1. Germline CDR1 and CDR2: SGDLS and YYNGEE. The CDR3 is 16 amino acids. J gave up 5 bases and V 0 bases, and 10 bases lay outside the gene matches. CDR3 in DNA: TGTGCCAGCAGCGTAGGCCCCGGGACAGCGGCCGAGACCCAGTACTTC. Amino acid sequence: CASSVGPGTAAETQYF.

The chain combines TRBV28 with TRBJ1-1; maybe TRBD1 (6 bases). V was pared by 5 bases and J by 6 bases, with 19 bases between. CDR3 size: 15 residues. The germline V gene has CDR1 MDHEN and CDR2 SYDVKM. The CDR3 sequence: CASSLTVRGDPEAFF. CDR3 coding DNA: TGTGCCAGCAGTCTGACAGTCAGGGGAGACCCTGAAGCTTTCTTT.

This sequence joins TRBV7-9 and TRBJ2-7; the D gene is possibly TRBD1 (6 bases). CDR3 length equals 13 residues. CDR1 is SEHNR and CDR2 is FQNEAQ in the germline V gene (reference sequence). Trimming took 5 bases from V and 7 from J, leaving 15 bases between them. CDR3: CASSDTGYREQYF. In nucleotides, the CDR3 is TGTGCCAGCAGCGACACAGGGTATCGGGAGCAGTACTTC.

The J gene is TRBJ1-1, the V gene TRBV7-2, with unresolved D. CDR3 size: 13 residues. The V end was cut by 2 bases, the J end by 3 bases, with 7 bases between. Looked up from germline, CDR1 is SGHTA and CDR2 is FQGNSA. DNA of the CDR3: TGTGCCAGCAGCTTAAGTTATGACACTGAAGCTTTCTTT. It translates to CASSLSYDTEAFF.